A single sample is the source of the 2 T cell receptor beta chains below, sequenced in a study of post-analysis software for immune sequencing data. General study points: The study found TRBV5-6, TRBV5-1 and TRBV20-1 among five TRBV segments more frequent in patients than controls.

The TCR beta cDNA libraries contained unique molecular identifiers. TCRdb reprocessed the PCR reads via MiXCR and lists one record per CDR3 protein. The repertoire holds some 260,000 distinct CDR3 sequences, with 30% to 45% as singletons. Their antigens are not known. The specimen was blood. The receptors come from a girl aged 10 to 17 with multiple sclerosis.

The table lists this clonotype with many counts. The rearrangement uses TRBV24-1 and TRBJ2-5; no firm D call. There are 16 residues in the CDR3. V gave up 7 bases and J gave up 1 base, with 18 bases separating them. CDR1 and CDR2 from the germline V gene are KGHDR and SFDVKD. Written as DNA, the CDR3 is TGTGCCACCAGCGGCCCAGGCTGGCAGTCCCAAGAGACCCAGTACTTC. Translated, it gives CATSGPGWQSQETQYF.

This clonotype was observed a handful of times. V gene TRBV2 combines with J gene TRBJ1-6; no clear D gene. Looked up from germline, CDR1 is SNHLY and CDR2 is FYNNEI. The CDR3 loop spans 17 amino acids. V dropped 3 bases and J dropped 0 bases, with 12 bases sitting between them. The CDR3 DNA reads as TGTGCCAGCAGTGAGTCTGGGGAGGCCTCCTATAATTCACCCCTCCACTTT. Amino acid sequence: CASSESGEASYNSPLHF.